This T cell receptor (beta chain) was sequenced in a study of blood T cell repertoires in COVID-19. Across the whole study: Sites in the United States, Italy and Spain provided acute and convalescent COVID-19 samples. Nucleic acid was either cDNA or gDNA, and it came from T cells, B-cell-depleted T cells, or PBMCs.

Clones were sequenced by immunoSEQ multiplex PCR, and TCRdb holds only the in-frame ones, with some missing. This table has some 39,000 clones, approximately 83% appearing once. CDR3 length equals 14 residues. The sample was peripheral blood. This TCR came from a man aged 35-49 years with active COVID-19. The J gene is TRBJ1-6, the V gene TRBV21-1. TRBV21-1 is designated a pseudogene. For the CDR3, the DNA is TGTGCCAGCAGCCGAGGGCGACGAAATTCACCCCTCCACTTT. Protein: CASSRGRRNSPLHF.